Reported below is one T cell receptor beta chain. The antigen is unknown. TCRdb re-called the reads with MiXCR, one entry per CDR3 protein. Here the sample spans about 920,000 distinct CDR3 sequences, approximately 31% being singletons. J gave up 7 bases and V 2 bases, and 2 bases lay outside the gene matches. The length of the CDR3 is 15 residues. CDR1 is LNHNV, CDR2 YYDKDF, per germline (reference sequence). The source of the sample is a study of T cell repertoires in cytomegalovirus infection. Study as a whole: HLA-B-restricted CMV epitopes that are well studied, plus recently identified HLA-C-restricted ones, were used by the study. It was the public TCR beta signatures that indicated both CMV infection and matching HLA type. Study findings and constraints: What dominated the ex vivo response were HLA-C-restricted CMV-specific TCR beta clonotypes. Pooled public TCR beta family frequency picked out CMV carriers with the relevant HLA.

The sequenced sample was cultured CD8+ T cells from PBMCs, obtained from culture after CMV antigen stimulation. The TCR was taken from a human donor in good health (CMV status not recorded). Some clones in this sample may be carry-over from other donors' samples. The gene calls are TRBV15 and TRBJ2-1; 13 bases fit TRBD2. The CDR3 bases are TGTGCCACCAGCAGACCGACTAGCGGGGGGAATGAGCAGTTCTTC. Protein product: CATSRPTSGGNEQFF.